This T cell receptor (beta chain) was obtained from a study of blood T cell repertoires in COVID-19. Study information: Samples came from the United States, Italy and Spain, spanning acute and convalescent COVID-19. From T cells, B-cell-depleted T cells, or PBMCs came the material, which was cDNA or gDNA.

TCRdb's copy holds only in-frame clones and misses some; the assay was immunoSEQ multiplex PCR. The top ten clones hold roughly 0.51% of a sample with 85,000 to 95,000 clones, 88% of them seen once. Trimming took off 3 bases at V and 6 bases at J, with 13 bases between the two ends. The length of the CDR3 is 14 residues. Germline assignment: CDR1 LNHDA and CDR2 SQIVND (reference sequence). The source material was peripheral blood. This sequence originates from a man in his sixties with acute or convalescent COVID-19. The chain combines TRBV19 with TRBJ2-3, with a weak D call TRBD1 (5 bases). CDR3 loop: CASSISGQADTQYF. The CDR3 DNA reads TGTGCCAGTAGTATCTCAGGGCAAGCCGATACGCAGTATTTT.